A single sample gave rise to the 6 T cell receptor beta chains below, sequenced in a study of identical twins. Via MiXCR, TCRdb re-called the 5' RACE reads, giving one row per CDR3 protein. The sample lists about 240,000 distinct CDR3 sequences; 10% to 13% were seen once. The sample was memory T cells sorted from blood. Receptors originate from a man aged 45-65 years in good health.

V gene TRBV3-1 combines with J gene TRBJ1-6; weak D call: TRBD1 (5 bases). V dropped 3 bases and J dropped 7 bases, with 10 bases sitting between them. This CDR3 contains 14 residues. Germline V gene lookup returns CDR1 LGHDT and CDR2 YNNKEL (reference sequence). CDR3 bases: TGTGCCAGCAGCCAGGCAGGGAGGAATTCACCCCTCCACTTT. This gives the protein CASSQAGRNSPLHF.

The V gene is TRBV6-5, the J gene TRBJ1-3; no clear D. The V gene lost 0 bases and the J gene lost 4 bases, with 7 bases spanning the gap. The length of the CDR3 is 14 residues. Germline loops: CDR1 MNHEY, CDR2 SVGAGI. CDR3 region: CASSYSSTGNTIYF. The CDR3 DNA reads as TGTGCCAGCAGTTACTCGTCCACCGGAAACACCATATATTTT.

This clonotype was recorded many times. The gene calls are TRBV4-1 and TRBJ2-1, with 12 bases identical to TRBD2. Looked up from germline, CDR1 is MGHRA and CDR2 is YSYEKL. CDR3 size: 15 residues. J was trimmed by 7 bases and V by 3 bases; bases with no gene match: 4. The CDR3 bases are TGCGCCAGCAGCCAGCCGGGACTAGCGGGTAATGAGCAGTTCTTC. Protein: CASSQPGLAGNEQFF.

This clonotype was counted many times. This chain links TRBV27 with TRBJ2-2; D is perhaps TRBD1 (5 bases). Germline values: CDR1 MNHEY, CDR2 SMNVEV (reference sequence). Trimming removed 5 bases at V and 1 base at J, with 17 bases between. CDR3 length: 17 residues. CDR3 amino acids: CASSTAGPLKNTGELFF. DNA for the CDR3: TGTGCCAGCAGTACCGCAGGGCCTCTAAAGAACACCGGGGAGCTGTTTTTT.

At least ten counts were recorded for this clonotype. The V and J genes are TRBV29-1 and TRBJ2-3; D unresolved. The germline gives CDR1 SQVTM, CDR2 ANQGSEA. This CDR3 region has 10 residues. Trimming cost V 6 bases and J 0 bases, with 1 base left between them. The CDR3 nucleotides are TGCAGCGTGAGCACAGATACGCAGTATTTT. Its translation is CSVSTDTQYF.

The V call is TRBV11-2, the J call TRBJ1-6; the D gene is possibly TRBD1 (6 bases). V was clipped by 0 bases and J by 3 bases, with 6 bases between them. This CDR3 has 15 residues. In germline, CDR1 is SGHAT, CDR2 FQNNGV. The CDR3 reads CASSLETGYNSPLHF. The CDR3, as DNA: TGTGCCAGCAGCTTAGAGACAGGCTATAATTCACCCCTCCACTTT.